This T cell receptor beta chain was sequenced during a study of Ad26.COV2.S vaccination and SARS-CoV-2 variants. Study background: Ad26.COV2.S given intramuscularly, once or twice 56 days apart. The study's findings and limits: It is possible that the TCR breadth and depth analyses underestimated the total T cell responses.

The method was immunoSEQ multiplex PCR; TCRdb's version includes in-frame clones alone and lacks a portion of them. The data show hundreds of thousands of clones, approximately 90% seen once. Trimming cost V 2 bases and J 0 bases, with 18 bases left between them. The CDR3 runs to 18 residues. Looked up from germline, CDR1 is SGHTA and CDR2 is FQGTGA. On this clone: Its matching antigen is unknown.

The treatment denotes: around 19 received Ad26.COV2.S at low or high dose, single or two shots; 5 received placebo; per-sample allocation not given. Samples analyzed were those drawn on day 63 after the first vaccine or placebo injection. Wuhan-strain SARS-CoV-2 spike was expressed by the Ad26 vector that made up the vaccine. The sample consisted of peripheral blood, taken in a trial of Ad26.COV2.S vaccine versus placebo. The clonotype was recovered from a person between 18 and 65 years old who received the Ad26.COV2.S COVID-19 vaccine or a placebo. The chain joins TRBV7-3 to TRBJ2-3; unclear D gene. The CDR3 DNA reads TGTGCCAGCAGCTTATTAGGGCCCGGATTTGGGAGCACAGATACGCAGTATTTT. Protein: CASSLLGPGFGSTDTQYF.